This T cell receptor beta chain was identified in a study of T-cell reconstitution after alpha-beta-depleted transplantation in children. The CDR3 is 13 residues long. Germline V gives CDR1 SGDLS, CDR2 YYNGEE. Trimming left V 0 bases short and J 1 base short, with 4 bases between. As it was prepared, the TCRbeta library received unique molecular identifiers. MiXCR was run by TCRdb on the PCR reads, yielding one entry per CDR3 protein. The sample lists about 540,000 distinct CDR3 sequences, around 16% occurring once. The genes are TRBV9 and TRBJ1-1; D ambiguous. The receptor was isolated from a human donor who donated a stem cell graft to a child with acute lymphoblastic leukemia. This specimen consisted of PBMCs from the stem cell graft donor, obtained from the stem cell graft. The CDR3 DNA reads as TGTGCCAGCAGCGTAGCACAGAACACTGAAGCTTTCTTT. This codes for CASSVAQNTEAFF.